The 8 T cell receptor beta chains in this list originate from one sample, sequenced in a study of T-cell reconstitution after alpha-beta-depleted transplantation in children. Researchers prepared the TCRbeta library using unique molecular identifiers, the study reports. TCRdb reprocessed the PCR reads via MiXCR and lists one record per CDR3 protein. This repertoire shows 380,000 or so distinct CDR3 sequences, 13% found once; its top ten account for around 4.5%. Specimen: PBMCs, collected from the stem cell graft. Source of these receptors: a human donor who donated a stem cell graft to a child with Fanconi anemia.

There are a few counts of this clonotype. V gene TRBV5-6 combines with J gene TRBJ1-2; D remains ambiguous. Trimming removed 4 bases from V and 6 bases from J, with 13 bases in between. The CDR3 length is 13 residues. Germline V gene sequence: CDR1 SGHDT, CDR2 YYEEEE. The chain's CDR3 is CASSTDPENGYTF. In DNA form, the CDR3 reads TGTGCCAGCAGCACTGACCCTGAGAATGGCTACACCTTC.

The chain is built from TRBV29-1 and TRBJ2-3; 9 bases align to TRBD2. CDR1 SQVTM and CDR2 ANQGSEA come from the germline V gene. Germline trimming cut 1 base from V and 7 bases from J; bases unmatched to any gene: 9. This CDR3 is built from 15 residues. The CDR3 here is CSVEAGTSLINTQYF. The CDR3, as DNA: TGCAGCGTTGAAGCCGGGACTAGCCTTATCAATACGCAGTATTTT.

The gene calls are TRBV20-1 and TRBJ1-3; D ambiguous. The germline CDR1 and CDR2 sequences are DFQATT and SNEGSKA (reference sequence). There are 13 residues in the CDR3. V gave up 2 bases and J gave up 0 bases, with 5 bases separating them. Written as DNA, the CDR3 is TGCAGTGCTAGATCAGTCTCTGGAAACACCATATATTTT. It encodes CSARSVSGNTIYF.

This clonotype has a handful of counts. The rearrangement uses TRBV6-5 and TRBJ2-3, with 7 bases aligning to TRBD2. This CDR3 is 18 amino acids long. CDR1 and CDR2 (germline): MNHEY, SVGAGI. Trimming took 0 bases from V and 6 from J; bases not matched to a gene: 15. This chain's CDR3 is CASSYSNTLAAETDTQYF. The CDR3 nucleotides are TGTGCCAGCAGTTACTCGAACACCCTAGCGGCCGAGACTGATACGCAGTATTTT.

Turning to this clonotype: An end of the junction does not agree with germline; a read error may underlie this. The genes are TRBV3-1 and TRBJ2-4; 13 positions agree with TRBD2. The length of the CDR3 is 18 residues. Germline V lookup: CDR1 LGHDT, CDR2 YNNKEL (reference sequence). The CDR3 DNA reads as TGTACCAGCAGTTTGGAGACTAGCGGGGGGTACACCAAGCACATTCAGTACTTC. This translates into CTSSLETSGGYTKHIQYF.

The table lists this clonotype with many counts. The rearrangement joins TRBV10-3 to TRBJ2-2, with D perhaps TRBD1 or TRBD2 (6 bases each). The CDR3 spans 15 residues. CDR1 is ENHRY, CDR2 SYGVKD, per germline. V lost 8 bases and J 2 bases, leaving 15 bases between the germline ends. The CDR3 nucleotides read TGTGCCATCTCGCCGGGGGCATTAAACACCGGGGAGCTGTTTTTT. This translates into CAISPGALNTGELFF.

V usage is TRBV12-3 or TRBV12-4 and J usage is TRBJ2-1; D is possibly TRBD1 (6 bases). V lost 3 bases to trimming and J lost 5 bases, with 11 bases between them. The CDR3 runs 14 residues. CDR3 in DNA: TGTGCCAGCAGTTTGAACAGGGACCACAATGAGCAGTTCTTC. Amino acids: CASSLNRDHNEQFF.

This chain joins TRBV11-3 and TRBJ2-1; D perhaps matches TRBD1 (5 bases). V lost 5 bases to trimming and J lost 6 bases, with 14 bases between them. Germline values: CDR1 SGHNT, CDR2 YENEEA. This CDR3 comprises 14 residues. The CDR3 here is CASSQGVVGNEQFF. The CDR3 nucleotides read TGTGCCAGCAGCCAAGGGGTAGTGGGCAATGAGCAGTTCTTC.